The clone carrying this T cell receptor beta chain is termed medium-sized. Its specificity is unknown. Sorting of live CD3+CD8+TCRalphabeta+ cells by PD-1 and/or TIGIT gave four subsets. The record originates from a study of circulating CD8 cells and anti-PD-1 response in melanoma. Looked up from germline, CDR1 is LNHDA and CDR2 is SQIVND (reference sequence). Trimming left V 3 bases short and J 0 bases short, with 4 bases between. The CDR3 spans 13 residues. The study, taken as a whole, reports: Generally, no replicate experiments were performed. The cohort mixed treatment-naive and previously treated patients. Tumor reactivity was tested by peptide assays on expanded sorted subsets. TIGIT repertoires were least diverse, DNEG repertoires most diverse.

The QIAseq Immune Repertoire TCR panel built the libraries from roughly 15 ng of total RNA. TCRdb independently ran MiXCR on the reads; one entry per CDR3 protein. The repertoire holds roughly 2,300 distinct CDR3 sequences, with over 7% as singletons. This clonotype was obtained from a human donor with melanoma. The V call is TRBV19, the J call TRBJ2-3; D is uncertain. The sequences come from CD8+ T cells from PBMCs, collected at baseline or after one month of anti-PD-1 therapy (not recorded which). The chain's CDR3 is CASSIASTDTQYF. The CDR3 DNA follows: TGTGCCAGTAGTATCGCGAGCACAGATACGCAGTATTTT.